One and the same sample provided the 9 T cell receptor beta chains below, sequenced in a study of blood T cell repertoires in COVID-19. Method: immunoSEQ multiplex PCR; TCRdb's copy keeps in-frame clones and lacks some. The profile shows 200,000 to 250,000 clones, about 87% of them singletons. Material for sequencing was PBMCs or T cells enriched from blood (not recorded which). These receptors were taken from a woman in her thirties who had been exposed to COVID-19.

The CDR3 loop reads CASSLRDIQYF. CDR3 in DNA: TGTGCCAGCAGCTTGCGGGACATTCAGTACTTC. The chain has TRBV5-4 and TRBJ2-4; D gene unclear. Between the trimmed V and J ends, which lost 1 base and 8 bases, there was a span of 4 bases. Germline CDR1 reads SGHNT; CDR2 reads YYREEE (reference sequence). CDR3 length equals 11 residues. Drawing the rest from reference TRBV5-4 and TRBJ2-4, the complete variable domain is ETGVTQSPTHLIKTRGQQVTLRCSSQSGHNTVSWYQQALGQGPQFIFQYYREEENGRGNFPPRFSGLQFPNYSSELNVNALELDDSALYLCASSLRDIQYFGAGTRLSVL.

The CDR3, as DNA: TGTGCCAGCAGCCAAAGTGACGCCCAGGGCGAGCAGTACTTC. This sequence encodes CASSQSDAQGEQYF. This chain uses TRBV3-1 (or the pseudogene TRBV3-2) with TRBJ2-7, with D tentatively TRBD1 (5 bases). V was clipped by 2 bases and J by 6 bases, with 14 bases between them. This CDR3 spans 14 amino acids. Germline CDR1 reads LGHDT; CDR2 reads YNNKEL (reference sequence).

This chain connects TRBV5-1 to TRBJ1-2, with D maybe TRBD1 (6 bases). Between the trimmed V and J ends, which lost 0 bases and 4 bases, there was a span of 10 bases. Germline V gene sequence: CDR1 SGHRS, CDR2 YFSETQ. The CDR3 has 14 amino acids. In DNA, the CDR3 is TGCGCCAGCAGCTTGGTCGGACAGAGCTATGGCTACACCTTC. This sequence encodes CASSLVGQSYGYTF.

The chain uses TRBV7-9 and TRBJ1-2, with 9 bases lining up with TRBD1. Trimming removed 7 bases from V and 1 base from J; junction bases left unmatched: 7. The CDR3 totals 15 residues. Germline values: CDR1 SEHNR, CDR2 FQNEAQ (reference sequence). The CDR3 sequence: CASKSTGGDNYGYTF. CDR3 nucleotides: TGTGCCAGCAAATCGACAGGGGGAGATAACTATGGCTACACCTTC. Filled out from reference TRBV7-9 and TRBJ1-2, the complete variable domain reads DTGVSQNPRHKITKRGQNVTFRCDPISEHNRLYWYRQTLGQGPEFLTYFQNEAQLEKSRLLSDRFSAERPKGSFSTLEIQRTEQGDSAMYLCASKSTGGDNYGYTFGSGTRLTVV.

V and J are TRBV6-2 or TRBV6-3 and TRBJ1-1, with D maybe TRBD1 (6 bases). CDR3 length equals 13 residues. Trimming stripped 5 bases from V and 5 bases from J, with 12 bases between. The germline gives CDR1 MNHEY, CDR2 SVGEGT. CDR3 nucleotides: TGTGCCAGCAGTAACATCAGGGGAACTGAAGCTTTCTTT. It is translated as CASSNIRGTEAFF.

The chain uses TRBV2 and TRBJ2-7; 7 bases are shared with TRBD2. Germline V CDR1 and CDR2: SNHLY, FYNNEI. V gave up 2 bases and J gave up 3 bases; unmatched junction bases: 4. CDR3 length equals 14 residues. In nucleotides, the CDR3 is TGTGCCAGCAGTGAACTAGCGGTGAGCTACGAGCAGTACTTC. It specifies CASSELAVSYEQYF.

The chain carries TRBV12-5 and TRBJ2-2, with 8 positions matching TRBD2. The J segment lost 8 bases and the V segment lost 3 bases, leaving 8 bases of the junction unmatched. The CDR3 sequence is 15 residues long. From germline, CDR1 is LGHNT and CDR2 FRNRAP. The CDR3 nucleotides are TGTGCTAGTGGTTTCCCCGTAGCGGGAAGAGGGGAGCTGTTTTTT. Protein product: CASGFPVAGRGELFF.

The chain employs TRBV15 and TRBJ2-3; TRBD1 matches at 8 bases. CDR3 size: 17 residues. Germline V lookup: CDR1 LNHNV, CDR2 YYDKDF (reference sequence). V shed 1 base and J 7 bases; nucleotides not matched to a gene: 13. The CDR3 DNA reads as TGTGCCACCAGCAGAGCAGTAGCTGGACAGGGAAGGAATACGCAGTATTTT. As protein: CATSRAVAGQGRNTQYF.

Note on this clone: One junction end disagrees with the germline gene, perhaps due to a read error. J is TRBJ2-5 and V is TRBV7-7; 7 bases align to TRBD1. Germline CDR1 is SSHAT and CDR2 is FNYEAQ (reference sequence). The CDR3 has 16 amino acids. For the CDR3, the DNA is TGTGCTAGCAGCCCCGGGACAGCCTCGAGCAAAGAGACCCAGTACTTC. Translation gives CASSPGTASSKETQYF.